This TCR beta chain was sequenced during a study of shared clonotypes between healthy human individuals. The germline CDR1 and CDR2 sequences are SGHAT and FQNNGV. CDR3 length equals 13 residues. Trimming cost V 2 bases and J 3 bases, with 8 bases left between them. Findings of the study overall: Lower generation probabilities were found for non-shared clonotypes than for those shared by all four donors.

At the deep level, the assay was run. TCRdb keeps only in-frame clones here, not all; method: immunoSEQ multiplex PCR. Here the sample spans over 2 million clones, roughly 94% being singletons. Notes on this clone: Its specificity is not known.

The chain carries TRBV11-2 and TRBJ2-7; unclear D gene. This TCR was recovered from a man between 18 and 35 years old in good health. Material: naive CD4+ T cells sorted from blood. Subset denoted: CD45RA+ positively selected. CDR3 region: CASSLQENYEQYF. Written as DNA, the CDR3 is TGTGCCAGCAGCTTACAGGAGAACTACGAGCAGTACTTC.